These 4 T cell receptor beta chains were all obtained from the same sample, sequenced in a study of blood T cell repertoires in COVID-19 (dated by TCRdb to 2018 to 2020). The library was produced with the immunoSEQ multiplex PCR assay. TCRdb obtained this table from immuneACCESS and retained in-frame rearrangements with V and J assigned. These tables miss some clones; where compared with another copy, unresolved V genes account for less than half of the shortfall, and the remainder is unexplained. This sample has 30,000 to 45,000 clones in its table, and approximately 78% of those were observed once. The biggest ten clones account for 16% of the sample. Sequences were obtained from peripheral blood. Receptors were obtained from a man in his sixties or seventies with acute or convalescent COVID-19.

V and J are TRBV5-6 and TRBJ1-4; TRBD1 might be the D (5 bases). CDR1 and CDR2 from the germline V gene are SGHDT and YYEEEE. Trimming took 0 bases from V and 0 from J, leaving 12 bases between them. The CDR3 loop spans 17 amino acids. In DNA, the CDR3 is TGTGCCAGCAGCTTGGTTCAGGGTCTTGCAACTAATGAAAAACTGTTTTTT. The encoded protein is CASSLVQGLATNEKLFF.

V and J are TRBV6-5 and TRBJ1-5; maybe TRBD1 (6 bases). The CDR3 has 15 residues. Germline V gene lookup returns CDR1 MNHEY and CDR2 SVGAGI. V was trimmed by 2 bases and J by 2 bases, leaving 10 bases between them. In nucleotides, the CDR3 is TGTGCCAGCAGTTACGGAGGGGGGGGCAATCAGCCCCAGCATTTT. Amino acid sequence: CASSYGGGGNQPQHF.

The chain couples TRBV28 to TRBJ1-2, with 7 bases identical to TRBD1. Germline V gene lookup returns CDR1 MDHEN and CDR2 SYDVKM. V shed 4 bases and J 4 bases; nucleotides not matched to a gene: 9. The CDR3 is 15 residues long. The CDR3 coding sequence is TGTGCCAGCAGTTACGATACAGGGGCAACCTATGGCTACACCTTC. As protein: CASSYDTGATYGYTF.

The chain uses TRBV30 and TRBJ2-2, with D possibly being TRBD2 (5 bases). Trimming pared 0 bases from V and 5 bases from J, leaving 16 bases between. The V gene's germline CDR1 is GTSNPN and CDR2 SVGIG (reference sequence). The CDR3 sequence is 16 residues long. CDR3 sequence: CAWSVSPTRGTGELFF. The CDR3 region has the DNA TGTGCCTGGAGTGTGAGCCCTACCCGAGGGACCGGGGAGCTGTTTTTT.